These 24 T cell receptor beta chains came from one sample sequenced in a study of CD8 T cells in Susac syndrome. RNA totalling roughly 0.45 to 1 ug underwent reverse transcription with random hexamers. In TCRdb, the immunoSEQ multiplex PCR reads were re-called with MiXCR into one record per CDR3 protein. The sample lists hundreds of thousands of distinct CDR3 sequences, over 85% occurring once. Specimen: CD4+ T cells from PBMCs. The receptor source for this set is a human donor with multiple sclerosis.

The rearrangement uses TRBV3-1 and TRBJ1-4; 10 positions agree with TRBD1. This CDR3 is 15 amino acids long. V shed 4 bases, J shed 10 bases, and the junction held 9 bases outside the gene matches. In germline, CDR1 is LGHDT, CDR2 YNNKEL (reference sequence). CDR3 sequence (DNA): TGTGCCAGCAGCCGGCGGACAGGGGGAGTCGGAAAACTGTTTTTT. Residues: CASSRRTGGVGKLFF.

The chain is built from TRBV5-1 and TRBJ1-4; maybe TRBD1 (5 bases). Trimming shortened V by 4 bases and J by 5 bases, and 18 bases separated the two germline ends. CDR1 is SGHRS and CDR2 is YFSETQ in the germline V gene. This CDR3 contains 16 residues. The CDR3 DNA is TGCGCCAGCAGCCCCCCCGGCAGGGCGGACAATGAAAAACTGTTTTTT. Translated, it gives CASSPPGRADNEKLFF.

The rearrangement links TRBV7-6 to TRBJ1-2; 7 nucleotides line up with TRBD1. This CDR3 has 14 amino acids. J was trimmed by 8 bases and V by 1 base; bases with no gene match: 7. In germline, CDR1 is SGHVS, CDR2 FNYEAQ. CDR3: CASSLGGRGNGYTF. The DNA of the CDR3 is TGTGCCAGCAGCTTAGGGGGCAGGGGGAACGGCTACACCTTC.

V usage is TRBV29-1 and J usage is TRBJ2-1; D perhaps matches TRBD2 (7 bases). This CDR3 has 14 amino acids. Germline V CDR1 and CDR2: SQVTM, ANQGSEA. Between the trimmed V and J ends, which lost 0 bases and 2 bases, there was a span of 8 bases. The CDR3: CSVEEGGAYNEQFF. The CDR3 DNA is TGCAGCGTTGAAGAAGGGGGGGCCTACAATGAGCAGTTCTTC.

In DNA, the CDR3 is TGTGCCAGCAGTTTAAGCGGGAGCCCCTACAATGAGCAGTTCTTC. This encodes CASSLSGSPYNEQFF. V gene TRBV12-3 or TRBV12-4 combines with J gene TRBJ2-1, with 8 bases lining up with TRBD2. The length of the CDR3 is 15 residues. J lost 2 bases, V lost 2 bases, and 2 bases had no gene match.

The gene calls are TRBV20-1 and TRBJ1-4; D gene unclear. The germline V gene has CDR1 DFQATT and CDR2 SNEGSKA (reference sequence). This CDR3 has 11 residues. Trimming took 6 bases from V and 3 from J, leaving 5 bases between them. As DNA, the CDR3 is TGCAGTGCCACGTCTAATGAAAAACTGTTTTTT. Translation: CSATSNEKLFF.

This clonotype was recorded once. This chain joins TRBV29-1 and TRBJ1-1; 9 positions match TRBD1. The CDR3 extends over 12 amino acids. Germline trimming cut 5 bases from V and 10 bases from J; bases unmatched to any gene: 8. The germline CDR1 and CDR2 sequences are SQVTM and ANQGSEA. CDR3 coding DNA: TGCAGCGTTCCCGGGACAGGGTACGGAGCTTTCTTT. Translation gives CSVPGTGYGAFF.

With respect to this clonotype: A junction end diverges from the germline sequence, so it may reflect a read error. V usage is TRBV29-1 and J usage is TRBJ2-5, with 8 bases that match TRBD1. Germline values: CDR1 SQVTM, CDR2 ANQGSEA. The CDR3 runs 15 residues. The CDR3 DNA sequence: TGCAGCGTGGAAGCCGGGACAGGCCTGAGAGAGACCCAGTACTTC. Translated: CSVEAGTGLRETQYF.

The genes are TRBV4-2 and TRBJ2-1; D might be TRBD2 (6 bases). This CDR3 is built from 15 residues. The V end lost 0 bases, the J end lost 5 bases, and 11 bases lay between the germline ends. Germline values: CDR1 LGHNA, CDR2 YNFKEQ. CDR3 sequence: CASSQEEGSHNEQFF. CDR3 coding DNA: TGTGCCAGCAGCCAAGAGGAGGGCAGCCACAATGAGCAGTTCTTC.

The chain combines TRBV3-1 with TRBJ1-6; D is unresolved. Germline values: CDR1 LGHDT, CDR2 YNNKEL (reference sequence). The CDR3 is 15 residues long. V lost 3 bases and J 10 bases, leaving 16 bases between the germline ends. In DNA form, the CDR3 reads TGTGCCAGCAGCCAGACCTCTCCAATCGAGTCACCCCTCCACTTT. Its protein is CASSQTSPIESPLHF.

The CDR3 here is CASSPNREGPRETQYF. In nucleotides, the CDR3 is TGTGCCAGCAGCCCCAATCGGGAGGGCCCTCGGGAGACCCAGTACTTC. This chain connects TRBV5-4 to TRBJ2-5, with 8 bases fitting TRBD2. The V and J ends lost 4 bases and 5 bases, in that order; junction bases with no gene match: 13. CDR1 and CDR2 from the germline V gene are SGHNT and YYREEE (reference sequence). The CDR3 runs to 16 residues.

The chain uses TRBV10-3 and TRBJ2-2; TRBD1 aligns across 7 bases. The CDR3 contains 13 residues. Trimming removed 6 bases from V and 5 bases from J; junction bases left unmatched: 3. CDR1 is ENHRY and CDR2 is SYGVKD in the germline V gene. The CDR3 sequence: CAIRTDRTGELFF. The CDR3, as DNA: TGTGCCATCAGGACGGACAGGACCGGGGAGCTGTTTTTT.

The chain is built from TRBV7-9 and TRBJ1-2; 8 positions match TRBD1. V lost 4 bases, J lost 4 bases, and 11 bases stayed unmatched. The CDR3 spans 16 residues. Germline CDR1 reads SEHNR; CDR2 reads FQNEAQ (reference sequence). The CDR3 nucleotides are TGTGCCAGCAGCTCCTCTGGGGCAGGGGGCGGCTATGGCTACACCTTC. Translating gives CASSSSGAGGGYGYTF.

The gene calls are TRBV18 and TRBJ2-7; 9 nucleotides match TRBD1. This CDR3 has 16 residues. Germline V gives CDR1 KGHSH, CDR2 LQKENI. The trim removed 3 bases at V and 0 bases at J, leaving 6 bases unmatched. The CDR3 spells CASSPLDRGSSYEQYF. CDR3 DNA sequence: TGTGCCAGCTCACCTCTGGACAGGGGCTCCTCCTACGAGCAGTACTTC.

CDR3 nucleotide sequence: TGCAGTGCTAGAGCGGCAGGGATTCATGAGCAGTTCTTC. Translation gives CSARAAGIHEQFF. J is TRBJ2-1 and V is TRBV20-1; the D gene is possibly TRBD1 (5 bases). V was cut by 1 base and J by 8 bases, with 12 bases left in between. This CDR3 spans 13 amino acids. Germline lookup yields CDR1 DFQATT and CDR2 SNEGSKA (reference sequence).

J is TRBJ1-2 and V is TRBV12-3 or TRBV12-4; a possible D gene is TRBD1 (6 bases). The ends were cut back, 6 bases at V and 3 bases at J, with 26 bases in the middle. The CDR3 runs to 18 residues. The CDR3 spells CASSSPGQHTPRDYGYTF. CDR3 coding DNA: TGTGCCAGCAGCTCTCCGGGACAACATACGCCCCGGGACTATGGCTACACCTTC.

The chain carries TRBV27 and TRBJ1-2, with a possible D match to TRBD1 (6 bases). The CDR3 consists of 13 residues. V was clipped by 3 bases and J by 4 bases, with 9 bases between them. The germline V gene encodes CDR1 MNHEY and CDR2 SMNVEV (reference sequence). DNA for the CDR3: TGTGCCAGCAGTTTCTCACAGGGCTATGGCTACACCTTC. Translation gives CASSFSQGYGYTF.

This chain connects TRBV7-3 to TRBJ2-2; no clear D. The CDR3 spans 16 residues. V lost 1 base and J lost 0, with 9 bases in between. Germline lookup yields CDR1 SGHTA and CDR2 FQGTGA. The CDR3 coding sequence is TGTGCCAGCAGCTTAAATGGCCAGCCGAACACCGGGGAGCTGTTTTTT. Amino acids: CASSLNGQPNTGELFF.

This chain joins TRBV10-3 and TRBJ1-1; D is perhaps TRBD1 (5 bases). Germline V CDR1 and CDR2: ENHRY, SYGVKD. V was clipped by 0 bases and J by 3 bases, with 11 bases between them. This CDR3 is built from 15 residues. CDR3 sequence reads: CAISESEGRYTEAFF. In DNA, the CDR3 is TGTGCCATCAGTGAGTCGGAGGGGCGTTACACTGAAGCTTTCTTT.

J is TRBJ1-1 and V is TRBV20-1; 11 bases are shared with TRBD1. CDR1 DFQATT and CDR2 SNEGSKA come from the germline V gene (reference sequence). J gave up 7 bases and V 3 bases, and 7 bases lay outside the gene matches. CDR3 size: 14 residues. The CDR3: CSASWDRGFSEAFF. In nucleotides, the CDR3 is TGCAGTGCTAGCTGGGACAGGGGGTTTAGTGAAGCTTTCTTT.

The chain has TRBV18 and TRBJ1-1; D gene ambiguous. The CDR3 is made up of 15 amino acids. Germline lookup yields CDR1 KGHSH and CDR2 LQKENI. Deletions cut 0 bases from V and 0 bases from J, with 8 bases between. The CDR3 spells CASSPPKQLNTEAFF. DNA for the CDR3: TGTGCCAGCTCACCACCTAAACAATTGAACACTGAAGCTTTCTTT.

The chain is built from TRBV19 and TRBJ2-5; 7 bases align to TRBD2. This CDR3 region has 15 residues. Germline V lookup: CDR1 LNHDA, CDR2 SQIVND (reference sequence). V lost 5 bases, J lost 0 bases, and 6 bases stayed unmatched. This chain's CDR3 is CASSGLLANQETQYF. CDR3 in DNA: TGTGCCAGTAGTGGGCTACTAGCGAACCAAGAGACCCAGTACTTC. Full variable domain (rest looked up from reference TRBV19 and TRBJ2-5): DGGITQSPKYLFRKEGQNVTLSCEQNLNHDAMYWYRQDPGQGLRLIYYSQIVNDFQKGDIAEGYSVSREKKESFPLTVTSAQKNPTAFYLCASSGLLANQETQYFGPGTRLLVL.

This chain connects TRBV18 to TRBJ2-3, with D perhaps matching TRBD1 or TRBD2 (6 bases each). V was clipped by 1 base and J by 7 bases, with 24 bases between them. CDR1 KGHSH and CDR2 LQKENI come from the germline V gene. The CDR3 covers 18 residues. CDR3 region: CASSPLPRGPIGGNTQYF. The CDR3 nucleotides are TGTGCCAGCTCACCACTGCCTCGGGGCCCAATCGGGGGCAATACGCAGTATTTT. Using reference TRBV18 and TRBJ2-3 for the parts outside the CDR3, the full variable domain is NAGVMQNPRHLVRRRGQEARLRCSPMKGHSHVYWYRQLPEEGLKFMVYLQKENIIDESGMPKERFSAEFPKEGPSILRIQQVVRGDSAAYFCASSPLPRGPIGGNTQYFGPGTRLTVL.

V and J are TRBV9 and TRBJ2-1; TRBD2 aligns across 7 bases. This CDR3 spans 13 amino acids. Germline trimming cut 2 bases from V and 6 bases from J; bases unmatched to any gene: 2. The germline gives CDR1 SGDLS, CDR2 YYNGEE. CDR3 sequence reads: CASSVTGGNEQFF. The DNA for the CDR3 is TGTGCCAGCAGCGTGACGGGGGGCAATGAGCAGTTCTTC.